The present TCR beta chain was sequenced within a study of cytomegalovirus exposure and HLA in healthy donors (dated by TCRdb to about 2017). The study in broad terms: According to an earlier analysis of around 600 of the donors, 150 million to 200 million T cells yielded over 100 million unique TCR beta sequences and roughly 280 Gb of sequence data. An early release covering some 640 HLA-typed donors comprised approximately 290 gigabases of sequencing data and 85 million to 100 million unique TCR sequences. Of the roughly 400 genotyped donors, 80% to 90% were placed in the genetic ancestry cluster associated with self-reported Caucasian donors. The study aimed to test whether signatures of past pathogen exposure could be identified by cataloging public T cell receptors. The study profiled the T cell repertoires of hundreds of subjects by immunosequencing and related them to cytomegalovirus serostatus. Along with the approximately 620-subject first cohort, a separate validation cohort of 120 different subjects was used. The study combined high-throughput TCR immunosequencing, statistical association of individual TCRs with disease status, and machine learning to predict cytomegalovirus infection status. A later analysis re-analyzed previously published TCR beta repertoires from 666 donors and added high-resolution HLA genotyping to study TCR occurrence patterns. Rather than drawing on any new phenotypic data, the later analysis identified candidate immune exposures from TCR beta sequences and the way those sequences occurred across donors. In an earlier analysis of roughly 600 of the donors, high-throughput TCR beta sequencing was used to judge whether each TCR beta V gene segment behaved as functional or pseudogenic. Alongside the repertoire data, information on donor age, sex, ethnicity and CMV serostatus was compiled. A later genetic analysis took genome-wide SNP genotypes for 398 of the 666 donors and used that subset as a discovery cohort. All discovery cohort repertoires had been generated using a single sequencing platform. HLA typing covered class I and class II loci at four-digit resolution. The number of donors typed differed by locus, with 629-630 for A, B, C, DRB1 and DQB1, over 500 for DQA1, approximately 570 for DPA1, and 400 to 490 for DPB1. Roughly five DR-DQ haplotypes were handled as single units for association and clustering, since linkage in the cohort was strong. On average, roughly 250,000 unique TCR beta nucleotide sequences were sequenced per donor among roughly 430 genotyped donors of the cohort, with around 19% of those sequences being non-productive. The paper's findings and limits, for the study overall: A later genetic analysis reported fewer N-insertions in productive TCRs among donors in an Asian-associated ancestry cluster than the approximately 670-donor mean. This cohort had only TCR beta chains sequenced, and the lack of alpha or paired-chain data limited which features could be detected. Linkage disequilibrium might explain the correlated functional status among segregating V segments, but an unknown experimental factor could not be excluded. Roughly uniform sequencing depth across donors was assumed in presence/absence analyses, although this assumption may not hold. Several of the top co-occurrence clusters appeared to be linked to parvovirus B19, influenza, CMV and Epstein-Barr virus, according to a later analysis. The classifier was reported to diagnose cytomegalovirus status with high specificity and sensitivity in both the original cohort and the validation cohort. CMV serostatus was the only immune exposure information available for the cohort. When HLA alleles, especially DR and DQ, strongly co-occurred, attributing TCR associations to individual alleles was difficult. Most TCR sequences were seen in very few donors, while some public TCRs were found in many individuals. A later analysis found that most CMV-associated TCR beta chains appeared HLA-restricted, with HLA associations seemingly driven largely by CMV exposure. In a later analysis, the rate of TCR association differed among HLA loci, with DRB1 alleles having the most associated TCRs and HLA-C alleles having the fewest. A further reported finding was that TCR beta sequences accurately predicted the HLA-A and HLA-B alleles for most subjects in the first cohort. At a false discovery rate of 0.05, a later analysis linked under 20,000 TCR beta sequences to specific HLA alleles. Because HLA typing was unavailable for some donors at each locus, only the typed subset was used in association tests. Because counts were too low, more than 15 rarely observed V segments, including chromosome 9 orphons, were excluded from the earlier analysis of around 590 of the donors. A later genetic analysis associated a missense DCLRE1C variant with V-gene and J-gene trimming of TCR beta chains, and an independent cohort replicated the association. A cluster of highly shared sequence variants was judged likely to be a technical artifact of the sequencing pipeline. A total of 150 or so TCR beta chains were listed by the study as associated with cytomegalovirus. In a later analysis, HLA-associated TCR beta chains showed more clonal expansion and lower generation probabilities than non-associated chains that were equally common. A few of the identified cytomegalovirus-associated TCR beta chains were confirmed in vitro to be specific for cytomegalovirus antigens. The authors suggested that the approach could potentially be extended to other disease states and immunological phenotypes. Because the 87-base-pair reads could not distinguish some IMGT-functional V segments, including TRBV6-2 and TRBV6-3, those segments were excluded. An earlier analysis of around 540 of the donors showed that most TCR beta V segments appeared in productive rearrangements either about 87% or about 30% of the time, which broadly matched IMGT annotations.

Measured from the cysteine to the phenylalanine, the CDR3 is 17 residues long. Of the read, only the CDR3 DNA is kept; its 51 bases are in frame from base 1. At the junction V is shortened by 2 bases and J by 7 bases, with 18 bases in between. From the germline V gene, CDR1 is SGHAT and CDR2 is FQNNGV. The cohort consisted of fewer than 700 healthy bone marrow donors. At the time of sampling, every cohort member was nominally healthy, though immune exposures that went unrecorded were likely present. The donor was CMV seronegative and was included in the group of 352 seronegative cohort members. A peripheral blood sample was collected from each donor, and TCR beta sequencing was performed on peripheral blood mononuclear cells. The Qiagen DNeasy Blood Extraction Kit was used to extract genomic DNA from the blood cell samples. Details on this clone: This receptor's antigen is unknown.

Libraries were constructed by the immunoSEQ multiplex PCR assay. The multiplex PCR relied on a mix of 60 forward primers for TCR Vbeta segments and 13 reverse primers for TCR Jbeta segments. A multiplex PCR assay on genomic DNA amplified the CDR3 region of rearranged TCR beta genes. The amplified TCR beta libraries were sequenced on the Illumina HiSeq System as 87-base-pair reads. As for the authors' bioinformatics: A later analysis tallied some 79 million unique TCR beta chains across the 666 repertoires, and approximately 12 million of those chains were shared by two or more donors. Raw reads were error-corrected and collapsed into unique sequences by a nearest-neighbor algorithm in which closely related sequences were merged to remove PCR and sequencing errors. CDR3 sequences were aligned to IMGT reference sequences to assign V, D and J gene segments. For a sequence to be retained, at least a six-nucleotide match to both a V gene segment and a J gene segment was required. A rearrangement counted as productive if the CDR3 had no stop codons and remained in frame with V and J, and every other rearrangement counted as non-productive. CDR3 was defined by IMGT convention, running from the second conserved V-encoded cysteine to the conserved J-encoded phenylalanine. Sequences without an unambiguous match to a single V gene segment were excluded from the earlier analysis of 587 of the donors. An earlier analysis of fewer than 750 of the donors called V segments functional above 56.7% productive rearrangements and segregating when the between-donor standard deviation exceeded 5%. A statistical classification framework was built to diagnose cytomegalovirus status from the catalog of TCR beta chain sequences. In a later analysis, TCR nucleotide sequences were compared against IMGT/GENE-DB human TR gene sequences so that V and J genes could be assigned. The TCRdist pipeline was used in a later analysis to assign CDR3 sequences and most-parsimonious VDJ recombination scenarios. In a later analysis, each TCR beta chain was defined by its CDR3 amino acid sequence together with its V-gene family, and reads lacking a unique V-gene family were excluded. A later analysis removed 550 to 700 highly shared, low-generation-probability nucleotide sequences to deal with suspected cross-contamination and a sequencing artifact. In a later analysis, a clonal expansion index for each public chain was calculated from normalized within-repertoire ranks of inferred template counts. In a later analysis, generation probabilities were computed with a VDJ recombination model fitted to out-of-frame rearrangements, and the resulting probabilities were checked against IGoR. In a later analysis, TCR-TCR, TCR-HLA and TCR-CMV co-occurrence was scored with hypergeometric tests, and a repertoire-size bias correction was applied to TCR pairs. A later analysis estimated false discovery rates by permuting HLA or CMV assignments 20 times. In a later analysis, co-occurring TCRs were grouped with DBSCAN, and TCRdist sequence similarity was added when clustering was performed within HLA-allele-positive subsets. Repertoires with fewer than 30,000 or more than 120,000 public chains were left out of co-occurrence clustering, as were about five repertoires with anomalous nucleotide sharing. Drawn from immuneACCESS, this table holds only the in-frame rearrangements with V and J called that TCRdb kept. Clones are partly lost; checked studies trace under half to an unresolved V gene and leave the rest unexplained. That table gives V, J and clone size, and the DNA gave D and trimming. This sample's listing comprises 100,000 to 150,000 clones. Of the sample, approximately 0.99% falls within the top ten clones.

The receptor chain draws on TRBV11-2 and TRBJ1-6; the D region possibly corresponds to TRBD1 (6 bases align). The TCR was taken from a man in his late teens or twenties in good health and CMV-seronegative. The source material was PBMCs. The CDR3 loop reads CASSLLTQGSRNSPLHF. The bases read TGTGCCAGCAGCTTACTCACACAGGGTTCCAGAAATTCACCCCTCCACTTT.